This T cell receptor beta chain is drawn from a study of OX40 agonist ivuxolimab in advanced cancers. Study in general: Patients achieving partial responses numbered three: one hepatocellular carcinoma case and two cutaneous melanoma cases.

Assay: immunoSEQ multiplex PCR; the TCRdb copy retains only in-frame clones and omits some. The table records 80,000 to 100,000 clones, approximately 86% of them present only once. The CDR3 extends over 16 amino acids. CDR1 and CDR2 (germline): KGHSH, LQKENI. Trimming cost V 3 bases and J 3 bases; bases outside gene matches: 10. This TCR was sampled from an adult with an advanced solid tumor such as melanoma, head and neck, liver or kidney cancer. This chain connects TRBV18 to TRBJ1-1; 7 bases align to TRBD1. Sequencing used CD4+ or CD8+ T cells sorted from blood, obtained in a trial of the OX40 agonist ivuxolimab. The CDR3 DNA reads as TGTGCCAGCTCACCCTTCGACAGGGCGGAGGACACTGAAGCTTTCTTT. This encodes CASSPFDRAEDTEAFF.